These 22 T cell receptor beta chains were all obtained from the same sample, sequenced in a study of cytomegalovirus exposure and HLA in healthy donors (dated by TCRdb to about 2017). Libraries came from the immunoSEQ multiplex PCR assay. For the multiplex PCR, a mixture combining 60 forward primers for TCR Vbeta segments and 13 reverse primers for TCR Jbeta segments was used. The clones in this table, taken by TCRdb from immuneACCESS, are in-frame only. Not every clone is retained; where verified, under half of the shortfall comes from an unresolved V gene, and the cause of the rest is unknown. The sample has approximately 170,000 clones on record, roughly 85% of them singletons. The top ten clones comprise 1% of the sample. The sequencing sample was made of PBMCs. These receptors were collected from a boy between 2 and 15 years old in good health and CMV-seronegative.

The CDR3 protein is CASSLLGQGETQYF. The CDR3 DNA reads as TGTGCCAGCTCACTTCTAGGACAGGGGGAGACCCAGTACTTC. The rearrangement links TRBV18 to TRBJ2-5; 9 bases are a match to TRBD1. The CDR3 contains 14 residues. Germline-derived CDR1 and CDR2 are KGHSH and LQKENI. V dropped 4 bases and J dropped 5; count of bases not matched to a gene: 5.

This clone was seen once. This chain uses TRBV7-9 with TRBJ2-1, with 7 positions matching TRBD2. Germline V lookup: CDR1 SEHNR, CDR2 FQNEAQ (reference sequence). The CDR3 extends over 18 amino acids. The V gene end was trimmed by 1 base and the J gene end by 0 bases; junction bases not matched to a gene: 9. CDR3 nucleotides: TGTGCCAGCAGCTTAGATCATGTCAGCGGGACCTCCTACAATGAGCAGTTCTTC. This encodes CASSLDHVSGTSYNEQFF.

CDR3 DNA sequence: TGTGCCAGTAGTCTTATTAGGGGGCCCACTGAAGCTTTCTTT. Amino acid sequence: CASSLIRGPTEAFF. This chain connects TRBV19 to TRBJ1-1; 7 positions match TRBD1. From germline, CDR1 is LNHDA and CDR2 SQIVND (reference sequence). The CDR3 loop spans 14 amino acids. Unmatched junction bases numbered 7, after V lost 5 bases and J lost 4 bases.

The rearrangement joins TRBV5-6 to TRBJ1-4; 8 bases agree with TRBD1. This CDR3 has 16 amino acids. CDR1 is SGHDT and CDR2 is YYEEEE in the germline V gene. V was pared by 3 bases and J by 8 bases, with 12 bases of the junction left unmatched. This CDR3 reads CASSSVDRGPKEKLFF. The CDR3 DNA reads TGTGCCAGCAGCTCGGTCGACAGGGGACCGAAGGAAAAACTGTTTTTT.

This rearrangement joins TRBV4-1 to TRBJ2-3; TRBD2 matches 7 bases. Germline CDR1 is MGHRA and CDR2 is YSYEKL. V lost 7 bases and J lost 2; bases outside the gene matches: 9. This CDR3 has 15 amino acids. CDR3 sequence: CASTERLATTDTQYF. CDR3 bases: TGCGCCAGCACCGAAAGACTAGCCACCACAGATACGCAGTATTTT.

The rearrangement uses TRBV6-5 and TRBJ1-5, with D possibly TRBD1 on 5 matching bases. Germline CDR1 reads MNHEY; CDR2 reads SVGAGI. Trimming removed 0 bases at V and 5 bases at J, with 8 bases between. The CDR3 extends over 14 amino acids. CDR3 DNA: TGTGCCAGCAGTTACTCCCGGGGGGATCAGCCCCAGCATTTT. This codes for CASSYSRGDQPQHF.

The chain employs TRBV19 and TRBJ2-4; 7 bases are a match to TRBD1. This CDR3 has 15 residues. Germline loops: CDR1 LNHDA, CDR2 SQIVND (reference sequence). The V gene end was trimmed by 5 bases and the J gene end by 0 bases; junction bases not matched to a gene: 4. This CDR3 reads CASSPGGQAKNIQYF. CDR3 sequence (DNA): TGTGCCAGTAGTCCAGGGGGACAAGCCAAAAACATTCAGTACTTC.

The chain carries TRBV30 and TRBJ1-6; 8 nucleotides agree with TRBD1. Germline lookup yields CDR1 GTSNPN and CDR2 SVGIG (reference sequence). V shed 3 bases, J shed 2 bases, and the junction held 6 bases outside the gene matches. CDR3 length equals 16 residues. CDR3 in amino acids: CAWRETGGAYNSPLHF. CDR3 bases: TGTGCCTGGAGGGAAACAGGGGGAGCCTATAATTCACCCCTCCACTTT.

This chain uses TRBV6-5 with TRBJ2-2; 8 bases fit TRBD1. Germline V gene sequence: CDR1 MNHEY, CDR2 SVGAGI. V was clipped by 4 bases and J by 3 bases; unmatched bases: 7. The CDR3 totals 16 residues. CDR3 DNA: TGTGCCAGCAGTTCCCGGGACAGGAAGTACACCGGGGAGCTGTTTTTT. Protein product: CASSSRDRKYTGELFF.

The chain links TRBV11-2 to TRBJ2-1; 8 bases agree with TRBD2. The germline CDR1 and CDR2 sequences are SGHAT and FQNNGV. The CDR3 extends over 15 amino acids. After removal of 1 base from V and 10 bases from J, the junction contained 9 bases not matched to a gene. CDR3: CASSLVSGGQGEQFF. The CDR3 nucleotides read TGTGCCAGCAGCTTAGTGTCGGGGGGGCAGGGGGAGCAGTTCTTC.

There are a few counts of this clone. V and J are TRBV7-8 and TRBJ1-5, with 8 bases that match TRBD1. After removal of 5 bases from V and 7 bases from J, the junction contained 7 bases not matched to a gene. CDR1 and CDR2 (germline): SGHVS, FQNEAQ. The CDR3 covers 14 residues. The CDR3 sequence is CASSDRGVSQPQHF. CDR3 DNA sequence: TGTGCCAGCAGCGACAGGGGAGTAAGCCAGCCCCAGCATTTT. The full variable domain, completed using reference TRBV7-8 and TRBJ1-5, is GAGVSQSPRYKVAKRGQDVALRCDPISGHVSLFWYQQALGQGPEFLTYFQNEAQLDKSGLPSDRFFAERPEGSVSTLKIQRTQQEDSAVYLCASSDRGVSQPQHFGDGTRLSIL.

The DNA for the CDR3 is TGTGCCAGCAGCAAATTTCAAGGGGGCGGAAACACCGGGGAGCTGTTTTTT. This translates into CASSKFQGGGNTGELFF. The rearrangement uses TRBV21-1 and TRBJ2-2; the table's D call TRBD1 went unverified against the DNA. TRBV21-1 is annotated as a pseudogene. This CDR3 spans 17 amino acids.

The genes are TRBV2 and TRBJ1-2; 7 bases fit TRBD1. The germline V gene has CDR1 SNHLY and CDR2 FYNNEI. Trimming at V came to 7 bases and at J to 4 bases, leaving 15 bases not matched to a gene. The CDR3 runs 16 residues. CDR3 nucleotides: TGTGCCAGCACCGGACTGCGAGACAGGGCGGCCTATGGCTACACCTTC. Its translation: CASTGLRDRAAYGYTF.

The chain has TRBV11-2 and TRBJ2-7; tentative D call: TRBD2 (6 bases). The V end lost 3 bases, the J end lost 2 bases, and 8 bases lay between the germline ends. The CDR3 is made up of 13 amino acids. Looked up from germline, CDR1 is SGHAT and CDR2 is FQNNGV. DNA of the CDR3: TGTGCCAGCAGCTTCTTAGCGGCCTACGAGCAGTACTTC. It specifies CASSFLAAYEQYF.

The genes are TRBV11-2 and TRBJ2-1, with 13 bases identical to TRBD2. The CDR3 sequence is 19 residues long. V shed 0 bases and J 1 base; nucleotides not matched to a gene: 6. Per germline, CDR1 SGHAT and CDR2 FQNNGV. Written as DNA, the CDR3 is TGTGCCAGCAGCTTAGACGGACTAGCGGGAGCAACATCCTACAATGAGCAGTTCTTC. Protein product: CASSLDGLAGATSYNEQFF.

The chain joins TRBV6-4 to TRBJ2-5; 10 bases line up with TRBD2. This CDR3 has 14 residues. V gave up 8 bases and J gave up 5 bases; unmatched junction bases: 8. Germline V gives CDR1 MRHNA, CDR2 SNTAGT. The CDR3 region is CASLAGGRRETQYF. The CDR3 DNA is TGTGCCAGCTTAGCGGGAGGAAGGAGGGAGACCCAGTACTTC.

In nucleotides, the CDR3 is TGTGCCAGCAGTGAAAGTAGCACCGGGGTCGGCACGCAGTATTTT. This encodes CASSESSTGVGTQYF. The chain uses TRBV6-4 and TRBJ2-3, with D possibly being TRBD2 (5 bases). V lost 3 bases and J lost 9, with 19 bases in between. Germline V lookup: CDR1 MRHNA, CDR2 SNTAGT. This CDR3 is built from 15 residues.

The chain couples TRBV5-4 to TRBJ2-1; 11 nucleotides line up with TRBD1. CDR1 is SGHNT and CDR2 is YYREEE in the germline V gene (reference sequence). The CDR3 is 18 amino acids. V shed 4 bases, J shed 8 bases, and the junction held 17 bases outside the gene matches. This CDR3 is CASSQAFHRDRGIYEQFF. In nucleotides, the CDR3 is TGTGCCAGCAGCCAGGCTTTCCACCGGGACAGGGGGATCTATGAGCAGTTCTTC.

CDR3 sequence: CASSSPGDRVDEQYF. The CDR3 DNA reads TGTGCCAGCAGTTCCCCGGGGGACAGGGTCGACGAGCAGTACTTC. The gene calls are TRBV28 and TRBJ2-7; 9 bases align to TRBD1. The CDR3 has 15 amino acids. Losses at the gene ends were 4 bases for V and 5 bases for J; bases not matched to a gene: 9. Germline CDR1 reads MDHEN; CDR2 reads SYDVKM.

The V call is TRBV5-4, the J call TRBJ2-3; 8 nucleotides match TRBD2. V shed 6 bases and J 0 bases; nucleotides not matched to a gene: 9. Germline values: CDR1 SGHNT, CDR2 YYREEE (reference sequence). The CDR3 is 16 amino acids. This chain's CDR3 is CASTFGSGTSTDTQYF. The CDR3 DNA sequence: TGTGCCAGCACCTTCGGTAGCGGGACTAGCACAGATACGCAGTATTTT.

The CDR3 DNA reads TGTGCCAGCAGACCTAGCGGGTCCTCCTACGAGCAGTACTTC. Amino acids: CASRPSGSSYEQYF. The V and J genes are TRBV28 and TRBJ2-7, with 8 bases matching TRBD2. V lost 6 bases to trimming and J lost 0 bases; unmatched junction nucleotides: 4. The CDR3 covers 14 residues. From germline, CDR1 is MDHEN and CDR2 SYDVKM.

V usage is TRBV19 and J usage is TRBJ1-6; 8 nucleotides match TRBD1. Germline V gene data show CDR1 as LNHDA and CDR2 as SQIVND (reference sequence). This CDR3 has 14 amino acids. The J segment lost 14 bases and the V segment lost 3 bases, leaving 9 bases of the junction unmatched. The CDR3 nucleotides are TGTGCCAGTAGTATGGACAGGGAAGCTCAATCCCTCCACTTT. Protein sequence: CASSMDREAQSLHF.